This T cell receptor (beta chain) was recovered during a study of blood T cell repertoires in COVID-19. The data were produced by immunoSEQ multiplex PCR, yet TCRdb's version contains in-frame clones alone and is incomplete. Of over 200,000 clones detected, approximately 88% appear once; the ten largest clones hold 0.7%. The sequenced sample was peripheral blood. This TCR was sampled from a human donor in a cohort sampled during active COVID-19.

The CDR3 region is CASSLEFSRSQPQHF. The DNA for the CDR3 is TGTGCCAGCAGCTTGGAATTTTCTAGGAGTCAGCCCCAGCATTTT. The rearrangement links TRBV5-5 to TRBJ1-5; D not certain. Trimming removed 0 bases at V and 6 bases at J, with 13 bases between. Looked up from germline, CDR1 is SGHKS and CDR2 is YYEKEE (reference sequence). There are 15 residues in the CDR3.